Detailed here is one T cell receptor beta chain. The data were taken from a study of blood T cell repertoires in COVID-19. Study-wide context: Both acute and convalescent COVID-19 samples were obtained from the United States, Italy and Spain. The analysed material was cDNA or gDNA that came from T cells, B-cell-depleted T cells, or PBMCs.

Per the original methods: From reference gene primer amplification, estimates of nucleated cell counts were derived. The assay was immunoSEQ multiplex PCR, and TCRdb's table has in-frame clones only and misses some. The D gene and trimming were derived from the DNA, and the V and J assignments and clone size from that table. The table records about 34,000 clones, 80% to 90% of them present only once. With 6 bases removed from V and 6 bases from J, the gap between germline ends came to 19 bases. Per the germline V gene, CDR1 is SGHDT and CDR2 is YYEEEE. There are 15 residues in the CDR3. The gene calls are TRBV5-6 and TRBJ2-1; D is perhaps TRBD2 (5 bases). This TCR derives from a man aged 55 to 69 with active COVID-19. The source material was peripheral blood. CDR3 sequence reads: CASIIYSGGANEQFF. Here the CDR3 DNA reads TGTGCCAGCATCATTTACAGCGGAGGAGCCAATGAGCAGTTCTTC.